This is a list of T cell receptor beta chains from one sample in a study of CD8 T cells in Susac syndrome. Via MiXCR, TCRdb re-called the immunoSEQ multiplex PCR reads, giving one row per CDR3 protein. The profile covers about 250,000 distinct CDR3 sequences, with around 93% appearing a single time and around 0.07% taken by the ten largest. Input material: CD4+ T cells from PBMCs. Source of these receptors: a human donor with multiple sclerosis. Both conserved end residues are part of each CDR3. The D gene is left open where the match is weak. Some rows have no size entry. The others give once, few or many, or a class for an expanded clone.

D gene	V gene	clone size	J gene	CDR3 protein	CDR3 DNA
TRBD2	TRBV10-3	NA	TRBJ2-5	CATVAGTSGQETQYF	TGTGCCACCGTAGCCGGGACTAGCGGCCAAGAGACCCAGTACTTC
TRBD2	TRBV5-4	NA	TRBJ2-3	CASSLAGGGDTQYF	TGTGCCAGCAGTCTAGCGGGAGGAGGAGATACGCAGTATTTT
NA	TRBV14	NA	TRBJ1-2	CASSQVRTDGGYTF	TGTGCCAGCAGCCAAGTTAGGACGGACGGGGGCTACACCTTC
TRBD2	TRBV7-8	NA	TRBJ2-3	CASSPRLAGGPDTQYF	TGTGCCAGCAGCCCCCGACTAGCGGGAGGGCCAGATACGCAGTATTTT
TRBD1	TRBV20-1	few	TRBJ1-4	CSAREYRTGEKLFF	TGCAGTGCCCGGGAGTATCGGACAGGTGAAAAACTGTTTTTT
TRBD1	TRBV7-9	NA	TRBJ1-1	CASSFTDRDQAFF	TGTGCCAGCAGCTTCACCGACAGGGATCAAGCTTTCTTT
NA	TRBV27	few	TRBJ2-7	CASSPLGQYEQYF	TGTGCCAGCAGCCCACTGGGGCAGTACGAGCAGTACTTC
NA	TRBV6-5	NA	TRBJ1-1	CASSSPGGTEAFF	TGTGCCAGCAGTTCCCCCGGTGGGACTGAAGCTTTCTTT
NA	TRBV4-2	NA	TRBJ1-1	CASSQDWQGNTEAFF	TGTGCCAGCAGCCAAGATTGGCAGGGAAACACTGAAGCTTTCTTT
NA	TRBV20-1	NA	TRBJ1-2	CSARDVPPLYTF	TGCAGTGCTAGAGATGTTCCCCCTCTATACACCTTC
NA	TRBV5-1	NA	TRBJ1-6	CASSFQTDYNSPLHF	TGCGCCAGCAGCTTCCAGACGGATTATAATTCACCCCTCCACTTT
TRBD1	TRBV6-5	NA	TRBJ1-4	CASKGTGNEKLFF	TGTGCCAGCAAAGGGACAGGGAATGAAAAACTGTTTTTT
NA	TRBV11-2	NA	TRBJ1-1	CATGRNTEAFF	TGTGCCACCGGACGGAACACTGAAGCTTTCTTT
NA	TRBV18	NA	TRBJ1-1	CASSPIAAGNTEAFF	TGTGCCAGCTCACCAATCGCAGCGGGGAACACTGAAGCTTTCTTT
TRBD1	TRBV5-1	NA	TRBJ2-5	CASSHGTGDETQYF	TGCGCCAGCAGTCACGGGACAGGGGACGAGACCCAGTACTTC
NA	TRBV18	NA	TRBJ2-3	CASSPPAGGLRRDTDTQYF	TGTGCCAGCTCACCACCCGCAGGGGGACTCCGTCGGGACACAGATACGCAGTATTTT
TRBD1	TRBV20-1	NA	TRBJ2-7	CSARDRDRASYEQYF	TGCAGTGCTAGAGACCGGGACAGGGCATCCTACGAGCAGTACTTC
TRBD1	TRBV27	NA	TRBJ1-1	CASSSRTGYTEAFF	TGTGCCAGCAGTTCACGGACAGGGTACACTGAAGCTTTCTTT
NA	TRBV7-2	NA	TRBJ2-3	CASSPGGGNPGVLVDTQYF	TGTGCCAGCAGCCCCGGGGGTGGGAACCCGGGAGTTTTGGTAGATACGCAGTATTTT
NA	TRBV5-1	NA	TRBJ2-7	CASSLWLGYEQYF	TGCGCCAGCAGCTTGTGGTTGGGATACGAGCAGTACTTC
NA	TRBV25-1	NA	TRBJ2-4	CASSEHTGLAKNIQYF	TGTGCCAGCAGTGAACATACAGGGTTAGCCAAAAACATTCAGTACTTC
NA	TRBV5-4	NA	TRBJ2-5	CASGRDFEGETQYF	TGTGCCAGCGGCCGGGACTTCGAAGGAGAGACCCAGTACTTC
NA	TRBV14	NA	TRBJ1-1	CASSQTQGRNAFF	TGTGCCAGCAGCCAGACTCAGGGTCGGAACGCTTTCTTT
NA	TRBV12-3/TRBV12-4	NA	TRBJ1-1	CASSFAAGWGAFF	TGTGCCAGCAGTTTCGCGGCGGGGTGGGGAGCTTTCTTT
TRBD1	TRBV25-1	NA	TRBJ1-2	CASSATGSFGYTF	TGTGCCAGCAGTGCGACAGGGTCCTTTGGCTACACCTTC
NA	TRBV3-1	NA	TRBJ1-2	CASSLQPPGHRNYGYTF	TGTGCCAGCAGCCTACAGCCTCCGGGACACCGAAACTATGGCTACACCTTC
TRBD1	TRBV27	NA	TRBJ2-4	CASSRTGGLGKNIQYF	TGTGCCAGCAGTCGCACAGGGGGCTTAGGCAAAAACATTCAGTACTTC